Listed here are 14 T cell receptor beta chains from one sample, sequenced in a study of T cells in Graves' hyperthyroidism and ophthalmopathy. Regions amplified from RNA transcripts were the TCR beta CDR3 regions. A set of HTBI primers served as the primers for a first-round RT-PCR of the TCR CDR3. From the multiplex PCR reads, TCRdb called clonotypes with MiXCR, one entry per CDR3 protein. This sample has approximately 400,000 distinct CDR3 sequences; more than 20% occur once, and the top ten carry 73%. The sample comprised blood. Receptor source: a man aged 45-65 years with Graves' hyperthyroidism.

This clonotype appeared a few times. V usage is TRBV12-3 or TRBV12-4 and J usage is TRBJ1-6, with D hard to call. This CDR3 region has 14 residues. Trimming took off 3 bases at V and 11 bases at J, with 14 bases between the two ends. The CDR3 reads CASSFHGMGTPLHF. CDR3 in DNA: TGTGCCAGCAGTTTCCACGGGATGGGCACACCCCTCCACTTT.

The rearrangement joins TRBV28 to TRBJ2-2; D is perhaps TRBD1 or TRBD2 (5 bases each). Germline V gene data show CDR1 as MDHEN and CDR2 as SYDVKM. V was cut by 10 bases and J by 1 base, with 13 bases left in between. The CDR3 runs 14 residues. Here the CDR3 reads CAIRGGLNTGELFF. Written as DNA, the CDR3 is TGTGCCATCCGTGGGGGTCTGAACACCGGGGAGCTGTTTTTT. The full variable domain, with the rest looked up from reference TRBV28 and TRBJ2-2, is DVKVTQSSRYLVKRTGEKVFLECVQDMDHENMFWYRQDPGLGLRLIYFSYDVKMKEKGDIPEGYSVSREKKERFSLILESASTNQTSMYLCAIRGGLNTGELFFGEGSRLTVL.

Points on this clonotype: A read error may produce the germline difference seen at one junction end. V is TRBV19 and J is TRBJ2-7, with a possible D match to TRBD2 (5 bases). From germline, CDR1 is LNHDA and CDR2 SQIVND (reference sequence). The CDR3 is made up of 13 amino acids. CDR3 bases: TGTGCCAGTAGCATAGCGATCCACTACGAGCAGTACTTC. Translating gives CASSIAIHYEQYF.

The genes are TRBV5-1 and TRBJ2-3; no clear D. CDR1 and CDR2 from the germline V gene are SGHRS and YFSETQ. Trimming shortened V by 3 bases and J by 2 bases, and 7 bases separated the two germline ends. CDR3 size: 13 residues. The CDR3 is CASSSMYTDTQYF. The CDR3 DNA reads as TGCGCCAGCAGCTCAATGTACACAGATACGCAGTATTTT.

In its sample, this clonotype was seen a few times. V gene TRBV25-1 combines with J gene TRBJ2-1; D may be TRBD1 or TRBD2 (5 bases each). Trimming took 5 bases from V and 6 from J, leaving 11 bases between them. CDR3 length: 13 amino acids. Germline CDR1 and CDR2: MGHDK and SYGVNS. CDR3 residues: CASSIGAINEQFF. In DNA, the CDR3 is TGTGCCAGCAGTATCGGGGCAATCAATGAGCAGTTCTTC.

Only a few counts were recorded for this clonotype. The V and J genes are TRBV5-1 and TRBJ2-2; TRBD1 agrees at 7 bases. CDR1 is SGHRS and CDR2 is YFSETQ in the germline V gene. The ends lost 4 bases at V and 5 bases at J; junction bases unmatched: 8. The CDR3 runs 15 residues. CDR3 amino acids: CASSRGTEWTGELFF. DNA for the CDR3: TGCGCCAGCAGCCGAGGGACAGAATGGACCGGGGAGCTGTTTTTT.

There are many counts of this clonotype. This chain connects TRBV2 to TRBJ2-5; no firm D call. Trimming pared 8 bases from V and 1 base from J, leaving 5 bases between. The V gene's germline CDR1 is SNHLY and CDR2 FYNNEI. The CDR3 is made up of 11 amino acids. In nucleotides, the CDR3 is TGTGCCAGCTGGCGCCAAGAGACCCAGTACTTC. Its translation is CASWRQETQYF.

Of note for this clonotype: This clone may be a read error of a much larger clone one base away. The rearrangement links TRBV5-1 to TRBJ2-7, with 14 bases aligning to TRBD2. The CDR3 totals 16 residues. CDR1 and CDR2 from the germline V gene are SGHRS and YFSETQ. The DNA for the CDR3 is TGCGCCAGCAGCCCGGGACTAGCGGGAGTACCCTACGAGCTGTACTTC. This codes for CASSPGLAGVPYELYF.

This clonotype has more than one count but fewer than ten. CDR3 sequence reads: CASSLVGTPLNTEAFF. The CDR3 nucleotides read TGTGCCAGCAGTTTAGTAGGCACACCCCTAAACACTGAAGCTTTCTTT. The chain joins TRBV27 to TRBJ1-1; D unclear. Trimming left V 2 bases short and J 2 bases short, with 15 bases between. This CDR3 has 16 amino acids. Germline CDR1 reads MNHEY; CDR2 reads SMNVEV (reference sequence).

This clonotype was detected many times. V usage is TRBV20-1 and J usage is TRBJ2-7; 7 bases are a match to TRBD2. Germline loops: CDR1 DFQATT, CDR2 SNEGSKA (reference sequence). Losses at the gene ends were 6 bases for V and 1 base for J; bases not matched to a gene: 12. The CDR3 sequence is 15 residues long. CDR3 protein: CSAKSPLAASYEQYF. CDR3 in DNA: TGCAGTGCCAAGTCCCCGCTAGCGGCTTCCTACGAGCAGTACTTC.

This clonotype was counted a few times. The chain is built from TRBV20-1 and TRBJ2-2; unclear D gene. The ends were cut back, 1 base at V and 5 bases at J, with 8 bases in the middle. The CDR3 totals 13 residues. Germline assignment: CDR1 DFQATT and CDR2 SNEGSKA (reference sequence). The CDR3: CSARGMGTGELFF. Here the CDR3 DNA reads TGCAGTGCTAGAGGGATGGGTACCGGGGAGCTGTTTTTT.

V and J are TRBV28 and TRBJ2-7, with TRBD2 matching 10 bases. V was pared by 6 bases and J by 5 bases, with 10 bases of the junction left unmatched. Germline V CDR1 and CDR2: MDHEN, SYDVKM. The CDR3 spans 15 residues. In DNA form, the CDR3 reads TGTGCCAGCAGAAGACCGGGACTAGCGATAGACGAGCAGTACTTC. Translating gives CASRRPGLAIDEQYF.

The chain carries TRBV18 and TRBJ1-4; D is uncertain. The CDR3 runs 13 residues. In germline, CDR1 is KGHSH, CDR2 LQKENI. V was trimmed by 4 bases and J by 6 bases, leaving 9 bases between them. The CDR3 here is CASSLEGDEKLFF. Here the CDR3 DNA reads TGTGCCAGCTCACTAGAGGGAGATGAAAAACTGTTTTTT.

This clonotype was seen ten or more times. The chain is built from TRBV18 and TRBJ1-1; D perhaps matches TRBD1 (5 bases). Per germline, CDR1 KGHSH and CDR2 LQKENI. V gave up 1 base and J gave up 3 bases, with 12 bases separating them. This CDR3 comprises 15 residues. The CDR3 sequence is CASSPRREGYTEAFF. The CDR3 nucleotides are TGTGCCAGCTCACCACGGCGAGAGGGGTACACTGAAGCTTTCTTT.